This entry is about one T cell receptor beta chain. Its matching antigen is unknown. Sequencing used immunoSEQ multiplex PCR; TCRdb keeps in-frame clones, though not all of them. The sample lists 99,000 or so clones; roughly 84% were seen once. The V segment lost 2 bases and the J segment 3 bases; nucleotides outside the gene matches: 5. The CDR3 runs to 15 residues. Germline V gene sequence: CDR1 SEHNR, CDR2 FQNEAQ (reference sequence). The data were taken from a study of graft-versus-host responses after intestinal transplantation. On the study more broadly: Among the recipients, all got anti-thymocyte globulin induction and then tacrolimus and steroids for about three years. General study points: GvH clones occurred in recipient marrow; some first appeared in ileum or blood. High graft-versus-host to host-versus-graft T cell clonal ratios marked allografts of patients with graft-donor macrochimerism.

Sequences were derived from unstimulated CD4+ T cells sorted from spleen or lymph node cells, sampled before intestinal transplant. The source is a human donor who received an intestinal transplant. This rearrangement joins TRBV7-9 to TRBJ2-7; 9 bases line up with TRBD2. CDR3 coding DNA: TGTGCCAGCAGCTTAACTGGGCGGGAGGGCTACGAGCAGTACTTC. Translating gives CASSLTGREGYEQYF.